Sequencing of this TCR beta chain was carried out in a study of blood T cells in healthy people across ages (dated by TCRdb to 2015 to 2017). Regarding the study in general: In model experiments, template switching captured about one uniquely barcoded TCR beta cDNA molecule for every two T cells. Using deep sequencing normalized with unique cDNA molecular identifiers, the study measured how TCR beta repertoire diversity changes with age. The donors were divided into four age groups: young (average around 17 years), middle-aged (about 39), aged (62) and long-lived (around 80). To avoid experimental bias, donors of different ages were spread randomly across the sequencing lanes. For two donors (one aged 18 to 30 and one aged 80 or older), the study analyzed two additional independent replicas of 1 million unique cDNA reads from the same blood draw. The study at large found these results: Estimates of total diversity from one million sequenced T cells were regarded as lower bounds and underestimates. There was a strong correlation between observed TCR beta diversity and the percentage of naive T cells measured by flow cytometry. Compared with the aged group, the long-lived group had more naive CD4+ T cells, fewer expanded clones and increased TCR diversity, suggesting age selection. Observed TCR beta diversity per million T cells fell roughly linearly with age, and a significant reduction was already apparent by age around 40. Since profiling was done on bulk unsorted PBMCs, naive and antigen-experienced compartments could not be conclusively compared. Because donor CMV infection status was unknown, age-related changes in expanded clonotypes were potentially confounded.

Systemically healthy Caucasian individuals from Russia, some 36 in total and aged about 6 to 95 years, were included as donors. Ten milliliters of peripheral blood were drawn from each donor into EDTA-treated Vacutainer tubes. Ficoll-Paque density-gradient centrifugation was used to isolate PBMCs, with at least 6.5 million per sample. Trizol reagent was used to extract total RNA from the PBMCs, yielding at least 6 micrograms per sample. The percentages of naive CD45RAhigh/CD27high T cells were determined by flow cytometry on a PBMC aliquot from every donor. Spanning cysteine to phenylalanine, the CDR3 consists of 15 amino acids. The read is trimmed to its CDR3 DNA, 45 bases read in frame from base 1. At the junction V is shortened by 10 bases and J by 11 bases; bases outside the gene matches: 19. Via the germline V gene (reference sequence), CDR1 is LNHDA and CDR2 SQIVND. Worth noting for this clonotype: What antigen it recognizes has not been identified. Per-base qualities were not stored, and no clone one base away is much larger.

The library was prepared using 5' RACE. Sequencing used an Illumina HiSeq 2500. The second PCR ran for about 6 to 11 cycles and used a J-beta primer mix along with a sample-barcoded 5' primer. A unique molecular identifier was introduced onto each TCR beta cDNA molecule by a template-switch 5' adaptor carrying 12 random nucleotides. At least 3 million CDR3-containing paired-end reads were obtained from each sample. First-strand cDNA synthesis was performed from all RNA using the Mint cDNA synthesis kit, with priming by a TRBC-specific oligonucleotide. Following uracil-DNA glycosylase treatment, a first 18-cycle PCR with universal primers M1SS and BC2_uni_R was performed on all cDNA. The paper's processing steps were these. Each sample was normalized by randomly selecting 1 million high-quality reads, each carrying a distinct molecular identifier. Instead of being binned into consensus sequences, reads with shared molecular identifiers were discarded. CDR3 identification, clonotype clustering and error correction used MiTCR with a Q25 quality threshold and the strictest error-elimination algorithm. A nonparametric unseen species model using Euler transformation provided a lower-bound estimate of total TCR beta diversity. TCRdb itself trimmed the public reads at Q25 with fastp, ran MiXCR and retained productive beta chains. CDR3 protein duplicates are merged, each entry listing the most common genes and DNA. The V and J calls and clone size come from TCRdb's table, not from the authors' own analysis. The sample data list some 690,000 distinct CDR3 sequences, and 20% to 25% of these were observed just once. The top ten constitute about 22% of the sample.

The clonotype was recovered from a man between 65 and 80 years old in good health. The rearranged segments are TRBV19 and TRBJ2-4, with 8 central nucleotides matching TRBD1. The specimen sequenced was blood. The nucleotide sequence is given as TGTGCCACCCAGGCTCGGACAGGGTTTAAAACCGTTCAGTACTTC. Its protein is CATQARTGFKTVQYF.